This T cell receptor beta chain was recorded in a study of shared clonotypes between healthy human individuals. The study, taken as a whole, reports: Clonotype sharing among donors likely depends on sequencing depth. Memory subsets generally showed smaller estimated richness than naive subsets did.

Germline loops: CDR1 SGHNT, CDR2 YYREEE (reference sequence). The CDR3 contains 16 residues. The trim removed 3 bases at V and 0 bases at J, leaving 3 bases unmatched. Repertoires were generated with immunoSEQ multiplex PCR, while TCRdb's copy carries only in-frame clones and drops some. The table has roughly 2 million clones, around 95% seen once; the top ten hold about 0.13%. This clone was seen just once. Antigen unknown. The material sequenced was naive CD4+ T cells sorted from blood. Subset given: CD45RA+ positively selected. V and J are TRBV5-4 and TRBJ2-6, with 7 bases lining up with TRBD1. This TCR was recovered from a man younger than 35 in good health. The chain's CDR3 is CASSWDSHSGANVLTF. The CDR3 coding sequence is TGTGCCAGCAGCTGGGACAGCCACTCTGGGGCCAACGTCCTGACTTTC.